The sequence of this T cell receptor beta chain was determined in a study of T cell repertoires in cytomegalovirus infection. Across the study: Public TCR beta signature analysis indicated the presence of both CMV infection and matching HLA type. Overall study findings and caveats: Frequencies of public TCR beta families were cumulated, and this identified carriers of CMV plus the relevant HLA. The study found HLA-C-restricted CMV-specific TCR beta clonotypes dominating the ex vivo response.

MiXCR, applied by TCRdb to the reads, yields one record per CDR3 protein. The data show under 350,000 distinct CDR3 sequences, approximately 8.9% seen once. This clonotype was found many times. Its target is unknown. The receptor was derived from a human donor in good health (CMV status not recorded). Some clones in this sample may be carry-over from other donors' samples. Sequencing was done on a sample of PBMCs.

As DNA, the CDR3 is TGCGCCAGCAGCTCCTCCTATGGACAGGTGACCACCGGGGAGCTGTTTTTT. This codes for CASSSSYGQVTTGELFF. The gene calls are TRBV5-1 and TRBJ2-2; 7 positions match TRBD1. The CDR3 consists of 17 residues. The germline V gene encodes CDR1 SGHRS and CDR2 YFSETQ. V gave up 3 bases and J gave up 4 bases; unmatched junction bases: 12.